This is a list of T cell receptor beta chains from one sample in a study of blood T cell repertoires in COVID-19. Here immunoSEQ multiplex PCR was the method, and the copy in TCRdb shows in-frame clones only, minus some. The repertoire holds 150,000 to 200,000 clones, with roughly nine tenths as singletons. The sample was peripheral blood. These receptor sequences come from a woman in her sixties with COVID-19, enrolled during active disease. Each CDR3 is given with its conserved first and last residue. Each record gives: J gene, clone size, D gene, V gene, CDR3 DNA, CDR3 protein. D genes are given only for firm matches. The size field is filled for only some rows; it gives once, few, many or a size class.

J gene: TRBJ1-1; clone size: -; D gene: TRBD1; V gene: TRBV5-1; CDR3 DNA: TGCGCCAGCAGCAGAGACAGGGGAAGGACTGAAGCTTTCTTT; CDR3 protein: CASSRDRGRTEAFF
J gene: TRBJ2-7; clone size: once; D gene: -; V gene: TRBV14; CDR3 DNA: TGTGCCAGCAGCCAAGATGAGGGCTACGAGCAGTACTTC; CDR3 protein: CASSQDEGYEQYF
J gene: TRBJ1-5; clone size: -; D gene: TRBD1; V gene: TRBV6-6; CDR3 DNA: TGTGCCAGCAGCCGACACCGCGGGACAGGGAGCAATCAGCCCCAGCATTTT; CDR3 protein: CASSRHRGTGSNQPQHF
J gene: TRBJ2-5; clone size: -; D gene: -; V gene: TRBV7-3; CDR3 DNA: TGTGCCAGCAGCTTACGCCGGGACAACCAAGAGACCCAGTACTTC; CDR3 protein: CASSLRRDNQETQYF
J gene: TRBJ2-1; clone size: -; D gene: TRBD1; V gene: TRBV11-2; CDR3 DNA: TGTGCCAGCAGCTTAGCGGGGACAGGGGGCAATGAGCAGTTCTTC; CDR3 protein: CASSLAGTGGNEQFF
J gene: TRBJ2-7; clone size: once; D gene: TRBD1; V gene: TRBV24-1; CDR3 DNA: TGTGCCACCAGTGACCCGGGACAGGGGAGCTCCTACGAGCAGTACTTC; CDR3 protein: CATSDPGQGSSYEQYF
J gene: TRBJ1-3; clone size: -; D gene: -; V gene: TRBV6-2/TRBV6-3; CDR3 DNA: TGTGCCAGCAGTTTTGCGGAATTGGGAAACACCATATATTTT; CDR3 protein: CASSFAELGNTIYF
J gene: TRBJ1-3; clone size: -; D gene: TRBD1; V gene: TRBV3-1/TRBV3-2; CDR3 DNA: TGTGCCAGCAACTCCGGGACAGGGACTGGAAACACCATATATTTT; CDR3 protein: CASNSGTGTGNTIYF
J gene: TRBJ2-1; clone size: -; D gene: -; V gene: TRBV9; CDR3 DNA: TGTGCCAGCAGCGAATCGGTGTTAGATGAGCAGTTCTTC; CDR3 protein: CASSESVLDEQFF
J gene: TRBJ1-5; clone size: -; D gene: TRBD1; V gene: TRBV2; CDR3 DNA: TGTGCCAGCAGGGGGACAGGGTTTCTACAGCCCCAGCATTTT; CDR3 protein: CASRGTGFLQPQHF
J gene: TRBJ2-7; clone size: -; D gene: -; V gene: TRBV6-5; CDR3 DNA: TGTGCCAGCAGTTACGGCTTACCCATATCCTACGAGCAGTACTTC; CDR3 protein: CASSYGLPISYEQYF
J gene: TRBJ1-1; clone size: -; D gene: -; V gene: TRBV30; CDR3 DNA: TGTGCCTGGAGTGCGGTCAACGCAGGGGAAGCTTTCTTT; CDR3 protein: CAWSAVNAGEAFF
J gene: TRBJ2-1; clone size: once; D gene: -; V gene: TRBV20-1; CDR3 DNA: TGCAGTGCTAGTAGGCGGGGTGAGCAGTTCTTC; CDR3 protein: CSASRRGEQFF
J gene: TRBJ2-1; clone size: few; D gene: -; V gene: TRBV7-2; CDR3 DNA: TGTGCCAGCAGCTCCAACAGATACTCCTACAATGAGCAGTTCTTC; CDR3 protein: CASSSNRYSYNEQFF
J gene: TRBJ2-3; clone size: -; D gene: TRBD1; V gene: TRBV5-4; CDR3 DNA: TGTGCCAGCAGTCTGACAGGGCTCGATACGCAGTATTTT; CDR3 protein: CASSLTGLDTQYF
J gene: TRBJ2-7; clone size: few; D gene: -; V gene: TRBV27; CDR3 DNA: TGTGCCAGCAGTTTAGCAGGAGGTGTCGAGCAGTACTTC; CDR3 protein: CASSLAGGVEQYF
J gene: TRBJ2-1; clone size: -; D gene: TRBD2; V gene: TRBV10-1; CDR3 DNA: TGCGCCAGCAGTGAGTCAACTAGCGGGAGAGATGAGCAGTTCTTC; CDR3 protein: CASSESTSGRDEQFF
J gene: TRBJ1-4; clone size: -; D gene: -; V gene: TRBV25-1; CDR3 DNA: TGTGCCAGCAGTGACTTCGGTCCAGGTGAAAAACTGTTTTTT; CDR3 protein: CASSDFGPGEKLFF
J gene: TRBJ2-6; clone size: -; D gene: -; V gene: TRBV5-1; CDR3 DNA: TGCGCCAGCAGCTTGGGGGCAGGCCCATTGTTTACTGGGGCCAACGTCCTGACTTTC; CDR3 protein: CASSLGAGPLFTGANVLTF
J gene: TRBJ2-1; clone size: -; D gene: TRBD1; V gene: TRBV12-5; CDR3 DNA: TGTGCTAGTGGTTTGATACAGGGGGCGCTCAATGAGCAGTTCTTC; CDR3 protein: CASGLIQGALNEQFF
J gene: TRBJ2-7; clone size: -; D gene: TRBD2; V gene: TRBV6-2/TRBV6-3; CDR3 DNA: TGTGCCAGCAGTTACGATGTGCGTAGGGGAGCGGGACCCGGCGAGCAGTACTTC; CDR3 protein: CASSYDVRRGAGPGEQYF
J gene: TRBJ1-3; clone size: -; D gene: TRBD1; V gene: TRBV19; CDR3 DNA: TGTGCCAGTACTAGGACAGGCTCCTCTGGAAACACCATATATTTT; CDR3 protein: CASTRTGSSGNTIYF
J gene: TRBJ1-4; clone size: once; D gene: TRBD1; V gene: TRBV28; CDR3 DNA: TGTGCCAGCAGTTTAGGGACAGTTCCTTATGAAAAACTGTTTTTT; CDR3 protein: CASSLGTVPYEKLFF
J gene: TRBJ1-3; clone size: -; D gene: -; V gene: TRBV19; CDR3 DNA: TGTGCCAGTAGAAGAGATGACTCTGGAAACACCATATATTTT; CDR3 protein: CASRRDDSGNTIYF
J gene: TRBJ2-7; clone size: -; D gene: TRBD1; V gene: TRBV6-5; CDR3 DNA: TGTGCCAGCAGTCGGGACAGTTGGGCCGCCTACGAGCAGTACTTC; CDR3 protein: CASSRDSWAAYEQYF
J gene: TRBJ1-1; clone size: -; D gene: -; V gene: TRBV7-2; CDR3 DNA: TGTGCCAGCAGCTACCGGGGTGTCGGAGCTTTCTTT; CDR3 protein: CASSYRGVGAFF
J gene: TRBJ2-7; clone size: once; D gene: TRBD1; V gene: TRBV30; CDR3 DNA: TGTGCCTGGAGTCCGGGACAGGGAACCTACGAGCAGTACTTC; CDR3 protein: CAWSPGQGTYEQYF
J gene: TRBJ2-1; clone size: -; D gene: -; V gene: TRBV9; CDR3 DNA: TGTGCCAGCAGCGTAACTACAGGGACGCGGACATCCCTCTACAATGAGCAGTTCTTC; CDR3 protein: CASSVTTGTRTSLYNEQFF
J gene: TRBJ2-1; clone size: -; D gene: TRBD2; V gene: TRBV9; CDR3 DNA: TGTGCCAGCAGCGTTTCTCTAGCGGGAGAATCTTACCACAATGAGCAGTTCTTC; CDR3 protein: CASSVSLAGESYHNEQFF
J gene: TRBJ1-6; clone size: few; D gene: -; V gene: TRBV5-1; CDR3 DNA: TGCGCCAGCAGCTCGGGGGACTTCATGCCGGATTCACCCCTCCACTTT; CDR3 protein: CASSSGDFMPDSPLHF
J gene: TRBJ2-7; clone size: -; D gene: -; V gene: TRBV7-6; CDR3 DNA: TGTGCCAGCAGCTTAGGCGGATTACTAGGCAGCGAGCAGTACTTC; CDR3 protein: CASSLGGLLGSEQYF
J gene: TRBJ2-5; clone size: -; D gene: -; V gene: TRBV2; CDR3 DNA: TGTGCCAGCAGTGCTGACACGTACCAAGAGACCCAGTACTTC; CDR3 protein: CASSADTYQETQYF
J gene: TRBJ2-7; clone size: once; D gene: -; V gene: TRBV7-2; CDR3 DNA: TGTGCCAGCAGCTTACAGATCAACTACGAGCAGTACTTC; CDR3 protein: CASSLQINYEQYF
J gene: TRBJ2-7; clone size: -; D gene: -; V gene: TRBV7-9; CDR3 DNA: TGTGCCAGCAGCTTAAAGGTTGGGTGGGAGCGCTCCTACGAGCAGTACTTC; CDR3 protein: CASSLKVGWERSYEQYF
J gene: TRBJ1-5; clone size: -; D gene: -; V gene: TRBV19; CDR3 DNA: TGTGCCAGTAAGTGGGGGGGTCGGCATCAGCCCCAGCATTTT; CDR3 protein: CASKWGGRHQPQHF
J gene: TRBJ2-1; clone size: -; D gene: -; V gene: TRBV11-2; CDR3 DNA: TGTGCCAGCAGCTTAGTTAGTAGGCGGTCCCTTAATACCTACAATGAGCAGTTCTTC; CDR3 protein: CASSLVSRRSLNTYNEQFF
J gene: TRBJ1-1; clone size: -; D gene: -; V gene: TRBV11-2; CDR3 DNA: TGTGCCAGCAGCTTAGGGGCAATAACTGAAGCTTTCTTT; CDR3 protein: CASSLGAITEAFF
J gene: TRBJ1-3; clone size: -; D gene: TRBD1; V gene: TRBV10-3; CDR3 DNA: TGTGCCATGGGGGACAGTAACACTGGAAACACCATATATTTT; CDR3 protein: CAMGDSNTGNTIYF
J gene: TRBJ1-1; clone size: -; D gene: TRBD1; V gene: TRBV2; CDR3 DNA: TGTGCCAGCAGTGAGGAAGGGGGCAACACTGAAGCTTTCTTT; CDR3 protein: CASSEEGGNTEAFF
J gene: TRBJ1-2; clone size: -; D gene: TRBD1; V gene: TRBV10-3; CDR3 DNA: TGTGCCATCAGTGAATTTTCCGGGACAGGGATGTCGGGCTACACCTTC; CDR3 protein: CAISEFSGTGMSGYTF
J gene: TRBJ1-1; clone size: -; D gene: -; V gene: TRBV12-5; CDR3 DNA: TGTGCTAGTGGTTTGGGGACGGGGAGGGGGACTGAAGCTTTCTTT; CDR3 protein: CASGLGTGRGTEAFF
J gene: TRBJ1-1; clone size: -; D gene: TRBD1; V gene: TRBV6-2/TRBV6-3; CDR3 DNA: TGTGCCAGCAGTTACCCTGGGACAGGGAGGGAAGCTTTCTTT; CDR3 protein: CASSYPGTGREAFF
J gene: TRBJ2-7; clone size: -; D gene: TRBD1; V gene: TRBV19; CDR3 DNA: TGTGCCAGTAGTATGGGGACAGGGGGCTCCTACGAGCAGTACTTC; CDR3 protein: CASSMGTGGSYEQYF
J gene: TRBJ1-4; clone size: -; D gene: -; V gene: TRBV9; CDR3 DNA: TGTGCCAGCAGCGTAGTGGACAGCCCTAATGAAAAACTGTTTTTT; CDR3 protein: CASSVVDSPNEKLFF
J gene: TRBJ2-7; clone size: -; D gene: TRBD2; V gene: TRBV18; CDR3 DNA: TGTGCCAGCTCACCTAAGACTAGCGGGAGTTACGAGCAGTACTTC; CDR3 protein: CASSPKTSGSYEQYF
J gene: TRBJ1-1; clone size: -; D gene: TRBD1; V gene: TRBV15; CDR3 DNA: TGTGCCACCACTGGACAGGGCCGAGCTTTCTTT; CDR3 protein: CATTGQGRAFF
J gene: TRBJ2-7; clone size: few; D gene: TRBD2; V gene: TRBV6-2/TRBV6-3; CDR3 DNA: TGTGCCAGCAGTTATCCGGGGGGACACGAGCAGTACTTC; CDR3 protein: CASSYPGGHEQYF
J gene: TRBJ2-7; clone size: -; D gene: TRBD2; V gene: TRBV11-2; CDR3 DNA: TGTGCCAGCAGCTCTAGCGGGATCTACGAGCAGTACTTC; CDR3 protein: CASSSSGIYEQYF
J gene: TRBJ2-1; clone size: -; D gene: TRBD2; V gene: TRBV5-1; CDR3 DNA: TGCGCCAGCAGCCCGGCTAGCGGGAGTAATGAGCAGTTCTTC; CDR3 protein: CASSPASGSNEQFF
J gene: TRBJ1-4; clone size: -; D gene: -; V gene: TRBV7-2; CDR3 DNA: TGTGCCAGCAGCTTAGGCGGCAGATCGAATGAAAAACTGTTTTTT; CDR3 protein: CASSLGGRSNEKLFF
J gene: TRBJ1-1; clone size: -; D gene: -; V gene: TRBV30; CDR3 DNA: TGTGCCTGGAGAGATTCGGGAAACACTGAAGCTTTCTTT; CDR3 protein: CAWRDSGNTEAFF
J gene: TRBJ2-7; clone size: -; D gene: TRBD2; V gene: TRBV5-4; CDR3 DNA: TGTGCCAGCAGCTTGGGGACTAGCATAGGCGAGCAGTACTTC; CDR3 protein: CASSLGTSIGEQYF